The 3 T cell receptor beta chains below were found in one sample sequenced in a study of OX40 agonist ivuxolimab in advanced cancers. Libraries were prepared by immunoSEQ multiplex PCR; TCRdb keeps only in-frame clonotypes and omits some of them. The profile shows some 90,000 clones, around 90% of them singletons. This sample comprised CD4+ or CD8+ T cells sorted from blood, obtained in a trial of the OX40 agonist ivuxolimab. These TCRs come from an adult with an advanced solid tumor such as melanoma, head and neck, liver or kidney cancer.

The rearrangement links TRBV10-3 to TRBJ1-1; D is unclear. The CDR3 runs 13 residues. Germline loops: CDR1 ENHRY, CDR2 SYGVKD. Trimming took off 3 bases at V and 4 bases at J, with 9 bases between the two ends. The CDR3 loop is CAISESRPTEAFF. CDR3 DNA: TGTGCCATCAGTGAATCACGGCCCACTGAAGCTTTCTTT.

V gene TRBV28 combines with J gene TRBJ1-2; D is uncertain. The CDR3 loop spans 12 amino acids. The germline V gene has CDR1 MDHEN and CDR2 SYDVKM. Deletions cut 4 bases from V and 5 bases from J, with 8 bases between. The DNA for the CDR3 is TGTGCCAGCAGTTGGCAGGTATATGGCTACACCTTC. Encoded protein: CASSWQVYGYTF.

V gene TRBV5-1 combines with J gene TRBJ2-2; weak D call: TRBD1 (6 bases). The length of the CDR3 is 14 residues. Trimming left V 6 bases short and J 1 base short, with 10 bases between. Germline V lookup: CDR1 SGHRS, CDR2 YFSETQ. The CDR3 nucleotides read TGCGCCAGCACCCTGACAGGGAACACCGGGGAGCTGTTTTTT. This encodes CASTLTGNTGELFF.